The entry below describes one T cell receptor (beta chain). What it binds is not known. This sample is part of a study of cytomegalovirus exposure and HLA in healthy donors. Study results and limitations: Overall, approximately 150 TCR beta chains were annotated as cytomegalovirus-associated. Roughly uniform depth of sequencing across donors was assumed in presence/absence analyses.

The PCR ran on 60 Vbeta and 13 Jbeta primers. Only in-frame clones appear in the TCRdb table, and some are missing; sequencing was by immunoSEQ multiplex PCR. The profile shows more than 95,000 clones, roughly 15% of them singletons. V was trimmed by 3 bases and J by 2 bases, leaving 11 bases between them. The CDR3 runs 15 residues. Germline CDR1 and CDR2: PRHDT and FYEKMQ (reference sequence). The clonotype comes from a female donor in good health and CMV-seronegative. Sequencing was performed on PBMCs. The V and J genes are TRBV13 and TRBJ1-3; the D gene is possibly TRBD1 (5 bases). CDR3 loop: CASSFGGRAGNTIYF. In DNA, the CDR3 is TGTGCCAGCAGCTTCGGCGGCAGGGCTGGAAACACCATATATTTT.